This TCR beta chain was captured in a study of shared clonotypes between healthy human individuals. Measured with immunoSEQ multiplex PCR; TCRdb has only the in-frame clones, and not every one. This repertoire shows 1.5 million to 2.5 million clones, around 96% found once; its top ten account for more than 0.9%. There are 16 residues in the CDR3. V lost 0 bases and J lost 0, with 12 bases in between. From germline, CDR1 is MGHRA and CDR2 YSYEKL. CD8 cells regarded as naive lacked CD45RO, were positively chosen for CCR7, and omitted terminally differentiated effector memory CD45RA+ cells. Caucasian adults living in Nashville, Tennessee, provided all samples.

This receptor was taken from a man aged 18-30 years in good health. The chain joins TRBV4-1 to TRBJ2-7; D possibly corresponds to TRBD2 (6 bases). The sequenced sample was naive CD8+ T cells sorted from blood. The DNA for the CDR3 is TGCGCCAGCAGCCAAGATAGCGGAGCGAGCTCCTACGAGCAGTACTTC. Translation: CASSQDSGASSYEQYF.